A single T cell receptor (beta chain) is shown here with its context. Its specificity is not known. Other nucleotide sequences in the sample specify the same CDR3. The study ran the assay at deep level. In the source study's methods: Junction-only sequences without quality scores came from ImmunoSEQ, so filtering differed. This table comes from immunoSEQ multiplex PCR, and its TCRdb copy is limited to in-frame clones, with some not included. D and trimming were read from the DNA, whereas the V and J calls and clone size are those reported in that table. The sample has about 1.4 million clones, roughly 96% seen once. This sample is drawn from a study of shared clonotypes between healthy human individuals. Notes on the study in general: Naive subsets typically showed greater estimated richness than memory subsets.

With 2 bases removed from V and 5 bases from J, the gap between germline ends came to 9 bases. Germline-derived CDR1 and CDR2 are SGHRS and YFSETQ. This CDR3 is 13 amino acids long. The chain has TRBV5-1 and TRBJ2-3; TRBD2 is a possible D gene (5 bases). The TCR sequence derives from a man aged 25 to 45 in good health. Sample: naive CD4+ T cells sorted from blood. Specified subset: CD45RA+ positively selected. The CDR3 sequence is CASSLLVGDTQYF. The CDR3 nucleotides are TGCGCCAGCAGCTTACTAGTCGGAGATACGCAGTATTTT.